This is a list of T cell receptor beta chains from one sample in a study of early T cells in non-severe SARS-CoV-2 infection. TCRdb analysed the 5' RACE reads with MiXCR anew, one entry per CDR3 protein. The table includes tens of thousands of distinct CDR3 sequences, 12% detected once. The sample was whole blood. These receptors came from an adult who was a healthcare worker with PCR-confirmed SARS-CoV-2 infection or an uninfected control (not recorded which). The CDR3 runs from the conserved cysteine through the conserved F or W. The order of the fields is V gene, J gene, clone size, D gene, CDR3 DNA, CDR3 protein. D genes are given only for firm matches. Clone size is not always given. Where it is, it says once, few, many or a class for expanded clones.

TRBV27	TRBJ2-1	NA	TRBD1	TGTGCCAGCAGTCGACAGGGAGCTAATGAGCAGTTCTTC	CASSRQGANEQFF
TRBV5-1	TRBJ2-7	NA	NA	TGCGCCAGCAGCCCTACTACTAGCTCGCCCTCCTACGAGCAGTACTTC	CASSPTTSSPSYEQYF
TRBV7-8	TRBJ2-7	many	NA	TGTGCCAGCAGCAACCGGGAGAGGCACTACGAGCAGTACTTC	CASSNRERHYEQYF
TRBV5-1	TRBJ2-5	many	NA	TGCGCCAGCAGCTTGGGGAAAGAGACCCAGTACTTC	CASSLGKETQYF
TRBV6-6	TRBJ1-5	many	TRBD1	TGTGCCAGCAGAGGACAGGACTTAAGGGCTCAGCCCCAGCATTTT	CASRGQDLRAQPQHF
TRBV20-1	TRBJ1-1	NA	NA	TGCAGTGCTTACAGGGTGATGAACACTGAAGCTTTCTTT	CSAYRVMNTEAFF
TRBV2	TRBJ1-3	few	TRBD1	TGTGCCAGCAGTCCTACGACAGGGTCTGGAAACACCATATATTTT	CASSPTTGSGNTIYF
TRBV6-6	TRBJ2-7	many	NA	TGTGCCAGCAGTTCAACTACAGGGTCCGACGAGCAGTACTTC	CASSSTTGSDEQYF
TRBV5-1	TRBJ2-2	few	TRBD1	TGCGCCAGCAGCTTGGCCAGGGGGCTTAACACCGGGGAGCTGTTTTTT	CASSLARGLNTGELFF
TRBV7-2	TRBJ1-6	many	TRBD1	TGTGCCAGCAGCTTAGGGGGGGACAGCTATTCACCCCTCCACTTT	CASSLGGDSYSPLHF
TRBV5-1	TRBJ2-3	many	NA	TGCGCCAGCAGCTTGGTGGCGGCCTCTTCAGATACGCAGTATTTT	CASSLVAASSDTQYF
TRBV30	TRBJ1-2	many	NA	TGTGCCTGGATCCCGGGAGCTAACTATGGCTACACCTTC	CAWIPGANYGYTF
TRBV27	TRBJ2-1	few	TRBD2	TGTGCCAGCAGCCTCTGGACTAGCGGAGACAATGAGCAGTTCTTC	CASSLWTSGDNEQFF
TRBV6-6	TRBJ2-3	few	NA	TGTGCCAGCAGTCTCGACGGTAGCACAGATACGCAGTATTTT	CASSLDGSTDTQYF
TRBV10-2	TRBJ2-5	NA	NA	TGCGCCAGCGGAAGTTGGGGAGAGACCCAGTACTTC	CASGSWGETQYF
TRBV24-1	TRBJ1-5	many	NA	TGTGCCACCAGTGGACAAAATAGCAATCAGCCCCAGCATTTT	CATSGQNSNQPQHF
TRBV6-1	TRBJ2-3	NA	TRBD2	TGTGCCAGCAGTGCGGGTAGCGGGTTCATCACAGATACGCAGTATTTT	CASSAGSGFITDTQYF
TRBV12-3/TRBV12-4	TRBJ2-4	NA	NA	TGTGCCAGCAGGCTCTCCGGGTCGGCGGGCAACATTCAGTACTTC	CASRLSGSAGNIQYF